The present T cell receptor (beta chain) was sequenced within a study of beta chain features in type 1 diabetes. Regarding the study as a whole: Shortening of TCRB CDR3s, moderate but significant, appeared in all four CD4+ subsets of Type 1 diabetes patients.

CDR3 size: 16 residues. Germline assignment: CDR1 LGHNA and CDR2 YNFKEQ. V shed 0 bases and J shed 8 bases, with 16 bases lying between them. This clone has more than one count but fewer than ten. Its antigen is unidentified. Based on CD45RO/CCR7/CD25/CD127/CD95/CD27, CD4+ regulatory, stem cell-like memory, naive and central memory cells were sorted. Investigators reverse transcribed all isolated RNA, so they sequenced expressed TCRB transcripts. The repertoire was sequenced with immunoSEQ multiplex PCR; TCRdb's copy has only in-frame clones and lacks some. The table includes 240,000 or so clones, around 14% detected once.

This rearrangement joins TRBV4-2 to TRBJ1-4; the D is unclear. Specimen: naive CD4+ T cells from blood. The clonotype was recovered from a man aged 25-45 years with type 1 diabetes. The DNA of the CDR3 is TGTGCCAGCAGCCAAGAGGGTGGGCAAACGGGGGAAAAACTGTTTTTT. It translates to CASSQEGGQTGEKLFF.